A selection of T cell receptor beta chains follows, all from one sample in a study of CD8 T cells in Susac syndrome. TCRdb fed the immunoSEQ multiplex PCR reads into MiXCR, producing one record per CDR3 protein. Here the sample spans 150,000 to 250,000 distinct CDR3 sequences, nearly 95% being singletons. The sequencing sample was made of CD4+ T cells from PBMCs. The receptors here all came from a human donor with multiple sclerosis. Each CDR3 is given with its conserved first and last residue. The D gene is left open where the match is weak. Part of the rows lack a size; the others show once, few, many or a class for expanded clones.

TGTGCCAGCAAGGACGCTTTGGGCTACACCTTC,CASKDALGYTF,.,TRBV25-1,TRBJ1-2,.
TGCAGCGTTGCCGAAGGCCCCAATGAAAAACTGTTTTTT,CSVAEGPNEKLFF,.,TRBV29-1,TRBJ1-4,.
TGTGCCCCAAAGGAATGGTTCGGCTACAATGAGCAGTTCTTC,CAPKEWFGYNEQFF,.,TRBV24-1,TRBJ2-1,.
TGTGCCAGCAGCGTCAGGGGACAGCCTAGCACAGATACGCAGTATTTT,CASSVRGQPSTDTQYF,.,TRBV9,TRBJ2-3,TRBD1
TGTGCCAGCAATTCGGGCAGACTCACCGGGGAGCTGTTTTTT,CASNSGRLTGELFF,once,TRBV9,TRBJ2-2,.
TGCAGTGCTGACCCGCAGGGCTTGACAGATACGCAGTATTTT,CSADPQGLTDTQYF,once,TRBV20-1,TRBJ2-3,.
TGCAGTGCTAGAGACAGGGAACGGGGCAATCAGCCCCAGCATTTT,CSARDRERGNQPQHF,.,TRBV20-1,TRBJ1-5,.
TGTGCCAGCAGCTTCAGAGTAGCCAGCACGAACACTGAAGCTTTCTTT,CASSFRVASTNTEAFF,.,TRBV7-2,TRBJ1-1,.
TGTGCCGGAGGAGTGGCCCCACCTGGCTACACCTTC,CAGGVAPPGYTF,.,TRBV2,TRBJ1-2,.
TGCAGTGCTAGGGGGACAGGGGGCAACCAAGAGACCCAGTACTTC,CSARGTGGNQETQYF,.,TRBV20-1,TRBJ2-5,TRBD1
TGTGCCAGCAGCACCCAAGGGGCCTACTATGGCTACACCTTC,CASSTQGAYYGYTF,.,TRBV6-5,TRBJ1-2,.
TGTGCCAGCAGCATAACGGGACAGGGGAATCAGCCCCAGCATTTT,CASSITGQGNQPQHF,.,TRBV13,TRBJ1-5,TRBD1
TGCAGTTTCATGGGACTAGCGGGAATGGGCTCCTACGAGCAGTACTTC,CSFMGLAGMGSYEQYF,.,TRBV20-1,TRBJ2-7,TRBD2
TGTGCCAGCACCCAGTCCACAGATACGCAGTATTTT,CASTQSTDTQYF,.,TRBV12-3/TRBV12-4,TRBJ2-3,.
TGTGCCACCAGCAACTACAATGAGCAGTTCTTC,CATSNYNEQFF,.,TRBV15,TRBJ2-1,.
TGTGCCAGCAGTTTCAGGGGTGGGAGAAACATTCAGTACTTC,CASSFRGGRNIQYF,.,TRBV27,TRBJ2-4,.
TGTGCCAGCAGTTTGAGAGATACGCAGTATTTT,CASSLRDTQYF,few,TRBV12-3/TRBV12-4,TRBJ2-3,.
TGTGCCAGCAGCCAAGAAGGACAGGGTCCCATAGGGGAGCTGTTTTTT,CASSQEGQGPIGELFF,.,TRBV3-1,TRBJ2-2,TRBD1
TGTGCCACCAGCAGCAGGGGAGGGAGCAGCGTGAGCCAAGAGACCCAGTACTTC,CATSSRGGSSVSQETQYF,.,TRBV15,TRBJ2-5,.
TGTGCCAGCAGCGTGGAGGCGGGAGTCATCGGGGAGCTGTTTTTT,CASSVEAGVIGELFF,.,TRBV5-4,TRBJ2-2,TRBD2
TGTGCCATCACCCTCCCTAGTGGACAGGGGTTCGGCGAGCAGTTCTTC,CAITLPSGQGFGEQFF,.,TRBV12-3/TRBV12-4,TRBJ2-1,TRBD1
TGTGCCAGCAGCCACGTCGTGGGGAGAGGATCCTACGAGCAGTACTTC,CASSHVVGRGSYEQYF,.,TRBV3-1,TRBJ2-7,.
TGTGCCAGTAAGGTCGACGTTGGGGGGGCCCATCAGCCCCAGCATTTT,CASKVDVGGAHQPQHF,.,TRBV19,TRBJ1-5,.
TGTGCCAGCAGTGATTCCTTCCCGGTTTCGCCTCGCGGCTACACCTTC,CASSDSFPVSPRGYTF,.,TRBV25-1,TRBJ1-2,.
TGTGCCAGCGGACGAAGGCCCTACGAGCAGTACTTC,CASGRRPYEQYF,.,TRBV6-2/TRBV6-3,TRBJ2-7,.
TGTGCCAGCAGCTTAAGAGTTAGGAGCTCCTACAATGAGCAGTTCTTC,CASSLRVRSSYNEQFF,.,TRBV7-3,TRBJ2-1,.
TGCAGCGTTGGGGACAGACCAGAGACCCAGTACTTC,CSVGDRPETQYF,.,TRBV29-1,TRBJ2-5,TRBD1
TGTGCCAGCTCCCCCTGGACTAGCCGCACAGATACGCAGTATTTT,CASSPWTSRTDTQYF,.,TRBV25-1,TRBJ2-3,TRBD2
TGTGCTAGTGGTTTTGACGGGAGGGGAGCGGAGACCCAGTACTTC,CASGFDGRGAETQYF,.,TRBV12-5,TRBJ2-5,TRBD2
TGTGCCATCAGTGAATCGCTAGCGGGGGGGAACAATGAGCAGTTCTTC,CAISESLAGGNNEQFF,.,TRBV10-3,TRBJ2-1,TRBD2
TGCAGTGCCCTGACGGGTCTAGATGTTGTGGGTGAGCAGTTCTTC,CSALTGLDVVGEQFF,.,TRBV20-1,TRBJ2-1,.
TGCAGTGCTAGAGATTCTGGGTTTCAGCCCCAGCATTTT,CSARDSGFQPQHF,.,TRBV20-1,TRBJ1-5,.
TGTGCCAGCAGGCTACAGGGAGGATATACAGATACGCAGTATTTT,CASRLQGGYTDTQYF,.,TRBV6-5,TRBJ2-3,.
TGCAGCGTTGAGGCCACTAGCGGAGAGACCCAGTACTTC,CSVEATSGETQYF,.,TRBV29-1,TRBJ2-5,TRBD2
TGTGCCAGCACCGCTACAGGGGGCGGTGAGACCCAGTACTTC,CASTATGGGETQYF,.,TRBV12-3/TRBV12-4,TRBJ2-5,TRBD1
TGTGCCTCCCGGGACAGGGGCCCAGATACGCAGTATTTT,CASRDRGPDTQYF,.,TRBV2,TRBJ2-3,TRBD1